The clone carrying this TCR beta chain was counted a few times. TCRdb re-derived calls from the 5' RACE reads in MiXCR, one entry per CDR3 protein. The sample lists hundreds of thousands of distinct CDR3 sequences, around an eighth occurring once. The germline gives CDR1 SGHRS, CDR2 YFSETQ. The V and J ends lost 4 bases and 4 bases, in that order; junction bases with no gene match: 16. CDR3 length equals 18 residues. This entry belongs to a study of T cells after yellow fever vaccination. Sequenced material: PBMCs, taken on the day of the yellow fever booster vaccination. The receptor was derived from a man aged 25-40 years who received the YFV17D yellow fever vaccine. The chain couples TRBV5-1 to TRBJ1-4; 7 nucleotides agree with TRBD1. The CDR3 here is CASSLPKERDSSNEKLFF. The CDR3, as DNA: TGCGCCAGCAGCCTCCCTAAGGAGAGGGACAGTAGTAATGAAAAACTGTTTTTT.